This T cell receptor (delta chain) was observed in a study of gamma-delta T cells after stem cell transplantation. TCRdb re-called clones from the RT-PCR reads via CATT. The sample carries roughly 1,100 delta-chain clones, approximately 2.9% recorded once. The V end lost 0 bases, the J end lost 0 bases, and 19 bases lay between the germline ends. Germline loops: CDR1 GEAIGNYY, CDR2 EKD. The length of the CDR3 is 18 residues. Sequenced sample: gamma-delta T cells. This TCR was recovered from a human donor. It is not recorded whose cells these are; they may come from a transplant donor. The chain employs TRDV2 and TRDJ1; the D gene is possibly TRDD3 (6 bases). CDR3 in DNA: TGTGCCTGTGACACCGCTGCGGGCTGGGGCCGGTACACCGATAAACTCATCTTT. It yields the protein CACDTAAGWGRYTDKLIF.